This T cell receptor (beta chain) was profiled in a study of regulatory T cells in long-lasting Graves disease. Overall study findings and caveats: With persistent disease, TRBV28, TRBJ1-2 and TRBJ2-5 were the favored segments. Persistent Graves' patients showed a TCR diversity that was lower than that of newly diagnosed ones.

The CDR3 sequence is 15 residues long. Germline values: CDR1 SGHRS, CDR2 YFSETQ. Trimming shortened V by 2 bases and J by 2 bases, and 14 bases separated the two germline ends. Notes on this clonotype: Its target is unknown.

Noted time point: persistent/refractory GD, antithyroid drugs over 5 years with positive TRAb. With RNA extracted from PBMCs as input, the TCR library was made. Libraries of TCR beta came from iRepertoire HTBI primers plus Arm-PCR of CDR3 regions. From the multiplex PCR reads, TCRdb called clonotypes with MiXCR, one entry per CDR3 protein. The repertoire includes 310,000 or so distinct CDR3 sequences, 15% to 20% of them detected once, and 29% sits in the top ten. This TCR was recovered from a female donor with Graves disease. J is TRBJ2-7 and V is TRBV5-1, with a possible D match to TRBD2 (6 bases). The specimen was peripheral blood mononuclear cells (PBMCs), collected when the disease was refractory, from a patient treated with antithyroid drugs. The CDR3 region is CASSFGGTATYEQYF. CDR3 sequence (DNA): TGCGCCAGCAGCTTTGGGGGGACGGCTACCTACGAGCAGTACTTC.